Reported below is one T cell receptor (beta chain). Its antigen remains unidentified. The data derive from a study of persistence of HIV-infected CD4 T cells. Overall study context: Median time on suppressive ART was more than seven years. Up to about 180 mL blood was drawn at multiple time points; a couple of donors had single-time leukapheresis.

The stimulus was an HIV-1 Gag 15-mer peptide pool, 0.95 to 1 ug/peptide/mL. Sorted nonresponding memory CD4+ T cells were CD40L-negative, CD69-negative, CD45RO-high. Suppressive ART was started during chronic HIV-1 infection in these adults. CD8+ T cells were removed from PBMCs prior to stimulation. The immunoSEQ assay was version 4, run in survey mode. The data were produced by immunoSEQ multiplex PCR, yet TCRdb's version contains in-frame clones alone and is incomplete. The table lists about 40,000 clones, more than 75% of them singletons. The TCR originated in an adult man with HIV who was CMV-seropositive. The material sequenced was CD4+ T cells sorted from PBMCs after roughly 20-hour stimulation, taken from a patient who received antiretroviral therapy.

The chain's CDR3 is CASSSGTMTGGETQYF. Written as DNA, the CDR3 is TGCGCCAGCAGCTCGGGGACCATGACAGGGGGTGAGACCCAGTACTTC. This chain links TRBV5-1 with TRBJ2-5, with 9 bases fitting TRBD1. The CDR3 consists of 16 residues. Germline CDR1 reads SGHRS; CDR2 reads YFSETQ. Trimming at V came to 3 bases and at J to 5 bases, leaving 11 bases not matched to a gene.